This TCR beta chain was observed in a study of vaccination effects on CD4 cells after COVID-19. CD4+ T cell isolation took place after nine to eleven days of culture. In regard to this clone: Its antigen is undetermined.

CDR3 length equals 15 residues. Germline assignment: CDR1 MGHRA and CDR2 YSYEKL. Trimming removed 1 base at V and 10 bases at J, with 14 bases between. TCRdb's copy holds only in-frame clones and misses some; the assay was immunoSEQ multiplex PCR. The repertoire holds around 40,000 clones, with about two thirds as singletons. This sample comprised CD4+ T cells from PBMCs cultured without peptide, obtained before COVID-19 vaccination. The chain recombines TRBV4-1 with TRBJ1-6; D not resolved. The receptor comes from a human donor who received a COVID-19 vaccine. Here the CDR3 reads CASSQGSGIQSPLHF. The CDR3, as DNA: TGCGCCAGCAGCCAAGGCTCGGGGATACAATCACCCCTCCACTTT.